These 4 T cell receptor beta chains originate from one sample sequenced in a study of control samples from healthy donors and cancer patients. Assay used: immunoSEQ multiplex PCR; TCRdb lists only in-frame clones, some missing. Seen here are approximately 94,000 clones, approximately 90% observed once, and the top ten hold about 0.92%. Sample: blood. These receptors were taken from a woman aged 25-40 years in good health.

The chain couples TRBV30 to TRBJ2-1; 10 bases are a match to TRBD2. The V gene end was trimmed by 4 bases and the J gene end by 4 bases; junction bases not matched to a gene: 7. The CDR3 has 15 residues. Germline CDR1 reads GTSNPN; CDR2 reads SVGIG (reference sequence). CDR3 sequence (DNA): TGTGCCTGGAATCAACTAGCGGGGAGATACAATGAGCAGTTCTTC. Protein sequence: CAWNQLAGRYNEQFF.

This clone was seen just once. The rearrangement links TRBV4-2 to TRBJ2-7; perhaps TRBD1 as D (6 bases). The germline gives CDR1 LGHNA, CDR2 YNFKEQ. Deletions cut 0 bases from V and 3 bases from J, with 9 bases between. This CDR3 has 14 residues. DNA of the CDR3: TGTGCCAGCAGCCAAGAGGGGGCGTACTACGAGCAGTACTTC. It specifies CASSQEGAYYEQYF.

This sequence joins TRBV19 and TRBJ2-7; D is unresolved. The CDR3 covers 14 residues. The ends were cut back, 7 bases at V and 6 bases at J, with 19 bases in the middle. Germline V lookup: CDR1 LNHDA, CDR2 SQIVND (reference sequence). The CDR3 reads CASTISSVSREQYF. CDR3 in DNA: TGTGCCAGTACCATCTCCTCAGTATCTCGCGAGCAGTACTTC.

The chain carries TRBV28 and TRBJ1-1; D call uncertain. Trimming took 4 bases from V and 7 from J, leaving 22 bases between them. Per the germline V gene, CDR1 is MDHEN and CDR2 is SYDVKM. The CDR3 runs to 16 residues. The chain's CDR3 is CASSSPWPGNLGEAFF. DNA of the CDR3: TGTGCCAGCAGTTCTCCCTGGCCGGGCAATCTGGGTGAAGCTTTCTTT.